The clone carrying this TCR beta chain came up once. Original analysis: Quantification of nucleated cells was approximated via reference gene primer amplification. TCRdb keeps only in-frame clones here, not all; method: immunoSEQ multiplex PCR. D and trimming come from the DNA, and the V and J calls and clone size come from that table. Here the sample spans 89,000 or so clones, 85% being singletons. These data are taken from a study of blood T cell repertoires in COVID-19. Study-level information: T cells, B-cell-depleted T cells, or PBMCs supplied cDNA or gDNA.

V was shortened by 3 bases and J by 2 bases, with 14 bases between the two germline ends. Germline V gene lookup returns CDR1 MDHEN and CDR2 SYDVKM. CDR3 size: 15 residues. The TCR originated in a man at least 80 years old with acute or convalescent COVID-19. Material: peripheral blood. The chain combines TRBV28 with TRBJ2-7; D might be TRBD2 (6 bases). DNA of the CDR3: TGTGCCAGCAGTTTCCCGGGGCGGGATACCTACGAGCAGTACTTC. It encodes CASSFPGRDTYEQYF.